Each of the 27 T cell receptor beta chains below was sequenced from the same sample in a study of T cells in narcolepsy. Clones were sequenced by immunoSEQ multiplex PCR, and TCRdb holds only the in-frame ones, with some missing. The sample yields 25,000 to 30,000 clones, more than 75% seen once. The sample taken for sequencing was memory (CD45RA-) CD4+ T cells from blood. These receptors originate from a human donor in good health.

This rearrangement joins TRBV30 to TRBJ2-5; D might be TRBD1 (7 bases). Germline lookup yields CDR1 GTSNPN and CDR2 SVGIG (reference sequence). V was pared by 2 bases and J by 2 bases, with 15 bases between. The CDR3 contains 15 residues. This chain's CDR3 is CAWSSGQEGQETQYF. CDR3 nucleotide sequence: TGTGCCTGGAGTTCCGGACAGGAGGGGCAAGAGACCCAGTACTTC. The complete variable domain, with remaining parts taken from reference TRBV30 and TRBJ2-5, reads SQTIHQWPATLVQPVGSPLSLECTVEGTSNPNLYWYRQAAGRGLQLLFYSVGIGQISSEVPQNLSASRPQDRQFILSSKKLLLSDSGFYLCAWSSGQEGQETQYFGPGTRLLVL.

J is TRBJ2-2 and V is TRBV6-1; 9 bases are a match to TRBD1. The CDR3 covers 15 residues. V dropped 6 bases and J dropped 6; count of bases not matched to a gene: 8. Germline lookup yields CDR1 MNHNS and CDR2 SASEGT. The CDR3 loop reads CASRVGQGSSGELFF. DNA for the CDR3: TGTGCCAGCAGGGTCGGACAGGGGAGTTCCGGGGAGCTGTTTTTT.

The V call is TRBV2, the J call TRBJ1-5; TRBD1 matches at 10 bases. Germline CDR1 reads SNHLY; CDR2 reads FYNNEI. V lost 7 bases to trimming and J lost 1 base; unmatched junction nucleotides: 7. CDR3 size: 16 residues. The CDR3 region has the DNA TGTGCCAGCACCTGGACAGGGGGTCGGAGCAATCAGCCCCAGCATTTT. Translating it yields CASTWTGGRSNQPQHF.

The J gene is TRBJ1-4, the V gene TRBV19, with a weak D call TRBD1 (6 bases). The V end was cut by 4 bases, the J end by 3 bases, with 15 bases between. Germline-derived CDR1 and CDR2 are LNHDA and SQIVND (reference sequence). CDR3 length: 16 residues. The CDR3 loop reads CASSTGDYAANEKLFF. Here the CDR3 DNA reads TGTGCCAGTAGTACAGGGGACTACGCAGCTAATGAAAAACTGTTTTTT. The full variable domain, in which reference TRBV19 and TRBJ1-4 provide the parts outside the CDR3, is DGGITQSPKYLFRKEGQNVTLSCEQNLNHDAMYWYRQDPGQGLRLIYYSQIVNDFQKGDIAEGYSVSREKKESFPLTVTSAQKNPTAFYLCASSTGDYAANEKLFFGSGTQLSVL.

The CDR3, as DNA: TGCGCCAGCAGCTCCCCCGGGGCCAACCAAGAGACCCAGTACTTC. Amino acids: CASSSPGANQETQYF. This sequence joins TRBV5-1 and TRBJ2-5; either TRBD1 or TRBD2 may supply D (5 bases each). The CDR3 has 15 residues. From germline, CDR1 is SGHRS and CDR2 YFSETQ. The germline V and J ends were trimmed by 3 bases and 0 bases, with 12 bases remaining between them. Looking up the rest from reference TRBV5-1 and TRBJ2-5 gives the full variable domain: KAGVTQTPRYLIKTRGQQVTLSCSPISGHRSVSWYQQTPGQGLQFLFEYFSETQRNKGNFPGRFSGRQFSNSRSEMNVSTLELGDSALYLCASSSPGANQETQYFGPGTRLLVL.

The chain joins TRBV19 to TRBJ1-5; D gene unclear. The CDR3 is made up of 12 amino acids. V was clipped by 3 bases and J by 4 bases, with 4 bases between them. Germline V gives CDR1 LNHDA, CDR2 SQIVND (reference sequence). CDR3 DNA sequence: TGTGCCAGTAGTATTCCGAATCAGCCCCAGCATTTT. Its protein product is CASSIPNQPQHF. The full variable domain, rest sourced from reference TRBV19 and TRBJ1-5, is DGGITQSPKYLFRKEGQNVTLSCEQNLNHDAMYWYRQDPGQGLRLIYYSQIVNDFQKGDIAEGYSVSREKKESFPLTVTSAQKNPTAFYLCASSIPNQPQHFGDGTRLSIL.

The DNA for the CDR3 is TGTGCTAGTGGTTTGGTAATATTGGGGTACCCAGGGGACACTGAAGCTTTCTTT. Protein sequence: CASGLVILGYPGDTEAFF. This sequence joins TRBV12-5 and TRBJ1-1; possible D gene TRBD1, 6 bases. V shed 0 bases and J shed 3 bases, with 20 bases lying between them. The CDR3 runs to 18 residues. Germline lookup yields CDR1 LGHNT and CDR2 FRNRAP.

J is TRBJ2-3 and V is TRBV4-1, with 8 bases fitting TRBD2. Germline assignment: CDR1 MGHRA and CDR2 YSYEKL. Trimming took 1 base from V and 4 from J; bases not matched to a gene: 1. The CDR3 has 14 amino acids. The CDR3 nucleotides are TGCGCCAGCAGCCAAGCGGGGGGGCCAGATACGCAGTATTTT. Protein sequence: CASSQAGGPDTQYF.

This clone was counted a few times. The chain carries TRBV19 and TRBJ2-2; 8 nucleotides agree with TRBD2. The CDR3 runs 14 residues. CDR1 LNHDA and CDR2 SQIVND come from the germline V gene (reference sequence). V was clipped by 10 bases and J by 4 bases; unmatched bases: 8. Written as DNA, the CDR3 is TGTGCCACCAAGGGGACTAGGTTCACCGGGGAGCTGTTTTTT. This gives the protein CATKGTRFTGELFF.

The V call is TRBV5-1, the J call TRBJ2-1, with 16 positions matching TRBD2. CDR1 and CDR2 (germline): SGHRS, YFSETQ. The length of the CDR3 is 17 residues. The V and J ends lost 4 bases and 7 bases, in that order; junction bases with no gene match: 8. The CDR3 nucleotides are TGCGCCAGCAGCCTCGGGACTAGCGGGGGGGCCAGAAATGAGCAGTTCTTC. Amino acids: CASSLGTSGGARNEQFF.

The V and J genes are TRBV14 and TRBJ2-1; D remains ambiguous. Trimming cost V 4 bases and J 4 bases, with 11 bases left between them. Germline values: CDR1 SGHDN, CDR2 FVKESK. CDR3 size: 14 residues. The CDR3 sequence is CASSPQVRYNEQFF. The CDR3 nucleotides are TGTGCCAGCAGCCCCCAGGTCAGGTACAATGAGCAGTTCTTC.

The chain employs TRBV14 and TRBJ2-7, with D perhaps matching TRBD2 (5 bases). V was clipped by 0 bases and J by 5 bases, with 8 bases between them. The germline gives CDR1 SGHDN, CDR2 FVKESK. The CDR3 spans 13 residues. CDR3 amino acids: CASSQDLADEQYF. The CDR3, as DNA: TGTGCCAGCAGCCAAGATCTAGCAGACGAGCAGTACTTC.

This chain links TRBV6-5 with TRBJ2-3, with D unclear. The CDR3 extends over 15 amino acids. The V end was cut by 6 bases, the J end by 6 bases, with 19 bases between. Looked up from germline, CDR1 is MNHEY and CDR2 is SVGAGI. The CDR3 region is CASRRTSFSLDTQYF. For the CDR3, the DNA is TGTGCCAGCAGGCGGACCTCTTTTTCCCTGGATACGCAGTATTTT.

This rearrangement joins TRBV5-4 to TRBJ2-2; a weak D match, TRBD2 (5 bases). Germline V CDR1 and CDR2: SGHNT, YYREEE (reference sequence). V was shortened by 4 bases and J by 5 bases, with 18 bases between the two germline ends. This CDR3 is 16 amino acids long. The CDR3 is CASSPKVGRETGELFF. The CDR3 DNA is TGTGCCAGCAGCCCTAAAGTAGGGAGAGAAACCGGGGAGCTGTTTTTT. Full variable domain (remainder filled in from reference TRBV5-4 and TRBJ2-2): ETGVTQSPTHLIKTRGQQVTLRCSSQSGHNTVSWYQQALGQGPQFIFQYYREEENGRGNFPPRFSGLQFPNYSSELNVNALELDDSALYLCASSPKVGRETGELFFGEGSRLTVL.

CDR3 nucleotides: TGTGCCAGCTGGAGGGGCAGTCCTCAGCCCCAGCATTTT. Its translation is CASWRGSPQPQHF. The chain combines TRBV11-2 with TRBJ1-5; perhaps TRBD1 as D (5 bases). Between the trimmed V and J ends, which lost 8 bases and 6 bases, there was a span of 14 bases. In germline, CDR1 is SGHAT, CDR2 FQNNGV. The CDR3 is 13 amino acids.

This clone has just a few counts. V is TRBV30 and J is TRBJ1-6; the D is unclear. Germline V gene data show CDR1 as GTSNPN and CDR2 as SVGIG (reference sequence). This CDR3 has 11 amino acids. V lost 5 bases and J 8 bases, leaving 7 bases between the germline ends. This chain's CDR3 is CAWSSDSPLHF. The CDR3 DNA is TGTGCCTGGTCGTCCGATTCACCCCTCCACTTT.

The chain employs TRBV9 and TRBJ2-3; TRBD1 matches at 8 bases. The CDR3 has 15 residues. In germline, CDR1 is SGDLS, CDR2 YYNGEE. Unmatched junction bases numbered 3, after V lost 2 bases and J lost 1 base. DNA of the CDR3: TGTGCCAGCAGCGTCAGGGGGCAGCGCACAGATACGCAGTATTTT. This sequence encodes CASSVRGQRTDTQYF.

This clone was observed a handful of times. V gene TRBV28 combines with J gene TRBJ1-1; 8 nucleotides line up with TRBD1. The trim removed 5 bases at V and 4 bases at J, leaving 6 bases unmatched. CDR1 and CDR2 from the germline V gene are MDHEN and SYDVKM. The CDR3 covers 14 residues. The CDR3 nucleotides read TGTGCCAGCAGTGTGACAGGGGCTAGCACTGAAGCTTTCTTT. It yields the protein CASSVTGASTEAFF.

The J gene is TRBJ2-3, the V gene TRBV5-4, with a tentative D call TRBD2 (6 bases). V gave up 2 bases and J gave up 8 bases, with 15 bases separating them. Germline CDR1 is SGHNT and CDR2 is YYREEE (reference sequence). The CDR3 covers 14 residues. In DNA form, the CDR3 reads TGTGCCAGCAGCTTTGGAGGGACCGATGGTACGCAGTATTTT. Encoded protein: CASSFGGTDGTQYF.

The V and J genes are TRBV30 and TRBJ1-5, with 7 nucleotides matching TRBD1. V shed 1 base, J shed 0 bases, and the junction held 6 bases outside the gene matches. Germline V gene data show CDR1 as GTSNPN and CDR2 as SVGIG (reference sequence). The CDR3 loop spans 16 amino acids. CDR3 sequence: CAWSGQGGGSNQPQHF. Here the CDR3 DNA reads TGTGCCTGGAGTGGACAGGGAGGGGGTAGCAATCAGCCCCAGCATTTT.

The V gene is TRBV28, the J gene TRBJ2-7, with TRBD1 as a possible D gene (6 bases). From germline, CDR1 is MDHEN and CDR2 SYDVKM. Trimming took 5 bases from V and 5 from J, leaving 13 bases between them. The CDR3 has 13 amino acids. CDR3 sequence (DNA): TGTGCCAGCAGTGCAGGGGACACCCACGAGCAGTACTTC. Amino acid sequence: CASSAGDTHEQYF. The variable domain in full, completed from reference TRBV28 and TRBJ2-7, reads DVKVTQSSRYLVKRTGEKVFLECVQDMDHENMFWYRQDPGLGLRLIYFSYDVKMKEKGDIPEGYSVSREKKERFSLILESASTNQTSMYLCASSAGDTHEQYFGPGTRLTVT.

The chain carries TRBV5-1 and TRBJ1-3; D not certain. The CDR3 consists of 14 residues. V lost 0 bases and J lost 2, with 6 bases in between. Germline values: CDR1 SGHRS, CDR2 YFSETQ. The CDR3 spells CASSLGATGNTIYF. CDR3 sequence (DNA): TGCGCCAGCAGCTTGGGGGCCACTGGAAACACCATATATTTT.

The chain recombines TRBV7-3 with TRBJ2-1, with 10 bases fitting TRBD2. This CDR3 region has 14 residues. Per germline, CDR1 SGHTA and CDR2 FQGTGA. V dropped 2 bases and J dropped 6; count of bases not matched to a gene: 1. This CDR3 reads CASSLLAGVNEQFF. The CDR3 DNA follows: TGTGCCAGCAGCTTACTAGCGGGGGTCAATGAGCAGTTCTTC.

The gene calls are TRBV29-1 and TRBJ1-3; D ambiguous. Per the germline V gene, CDR1 is SQVTM and CDR2 is ANQGSEA. Trimming left V 0 bases short and J 6 bases short, with 21 bases between. The CDR3 covers 17 residues. The CDR3 DNA reads as TGCAGCGTTGAAGAGGTTAAAGGGTCGGGGTTAATAAACACCATATATTTT. This codes for CSVEEVKGSGLINTIYF.

DNA for the CDR3: TGTGCCAGCAGCCCCCGGACTAGCGGGAGGGCCACCGGGGAGCTGTTTTTT. Its protein product is CASSPRTSGRATGELFF. V is TRBV11-2 and J is TRBJ2-2; TRBD2 agrees at 15 bases. The CDR3 extends over 17 amino acids. With 5 bases clipped from V and 4 bases from J, the junction kept 5 bases outside the gene matches. Germline V gene data show CDR1 as SGHAT and CDR2 as FQNNGV.

This clone was counted between two and nine times. CDR3 residues: CAISGSGSGNTIYF. The DNA for the CDR3 is TGTGCCATCAGTGGATCTGGATCTGGAAACACCATATATTTT. The chain uses TRBV10-3 and TRBJ1-3; D not certain. Trimming removed 4 bases from V and 1 base from J, with 8 bases in between. CDR1 and CDR2 from the germline V gene are ENHRY and SYGVKD. The CDR3 runs to 14 residues.

For the CDR3, the DNA is TGCGCCAGCGGAGGGAACTGGCCGGATACGCAGTATTTT. Its translation is CASGGNWPDTQYF. The chain has TRBV10-1 and TRBJ2-3; possibly TRBD2 for D (6 bases). CDR1 is WNHNN and CDR2 is SYGVQD in the germline V gene (reference sequence). V lost 8 bases, J lost 6 bases, and 15 bases lay in between. The CDR3 length is 13 residues.